A selection of T cell receptor beta chains follows, all from one sample in a study of cytomegalovirus exposure and HLA in healthy donors. Assay used: immunoSEQ multiplex PCR; TCRdb lists only in-frame clones, some missing. In the table there are some 140,000 clones, less than 80% of which are singletons. Input material: PBMCs. Source of these receptors: a man in his forties in good health and CMV-seropositive. Both conserved end residues are trimmed from each CDR3.

j_gene | v_gene | CDR3aa
TRBJ2-3 | TRBV27 | ASSFIGGWVTDTQY
TRBJ2-3 | TRBV5-1 | ASSEQGSNTQY
TRBJ1-1 | TRBV4-1 | ASRRQGFTTEAF
TRBJ2-7 | TRBV30 | AWSRPIPRRGYEQY
TRBJ2-1 | TRBV4-1 | ASSQERIGSYNEQF
TRBJ1-2 | TRBV25-1 | ASSEYTGGGYGYT
TRBJ1-3 | TRBV9 | ASSVAFGNTIY
TRBJ1-2 | TRBV12-5 | ASGLGRTYGYT
TRBJ1-2 | TRBV19 | ASSSGTGYYGYT
TRBJ2-1 | TRBV2 | ASDAGLAGGPSFNEQF
TRBJ2-1 | TRBV4-1 | ASSQDLELAGTPFLNEQF
TRBJ1-5 | TRBV30 | AWNGQGRNQPQH
TRBJ2-3 | TRBV5-5 | ASSFTGEDTQY
TRBJ2-7 | TRBV6-5 | ASSYSGLAGAREQY
TRBJ2-7 | TRBV19 | ASSIPGPSGIGEQY
NA | TRBV11-3 | ASSFEKGGGDYEQY
TRBJ2-6 | TRBV30 | AWSEQGAAGANVLT
TRBJ1-2 | TRBV15 | ATSRGWGGQEGYT
TRBJ1-4 | TRBV15 | ATSRDTGSTNEKLF
TRBJ2-2 | TRBV25-1 | ASRGGITGELF
TRBJ1-5 | TRBV18 | ASSPREAGNQPQH
TRBJ2-5 | TRBV5-1 | ASSLTTFQETQY
TRBJ1-2 | TRBV10-1 | ASSTGHTPNT
TRBJ2-3 | TRBV11-3 | ASSLGSLVETDTQY
TRBJ1-2 | TRBV6-1 | ASSVTTGNGYGYT
TRBJ2-2 | TRBV18 | ASSPGGLVNTGELF
TRBJ1-3 | TRBV11-2 | ASSQGDISGNTIY
TRBJ2-1 | TRBV14 | ASSPLPRLEQF
TRBJ2-5 | TRBV11-2 | ASSPDRSKETQY
TRBJ2-3 | TRBV30 | AWSAHRSPSTDTQY
TRBJ2-1 | TRBV9 | ASSETSAAYNEQF
TRBJ2-1 | TRBV7-2 | ASSIPSASYNEQF
TRBJ2-3 | TRBV30 | AWSVPLRGGDTQY
TRBJ1-5 | TRBV6-5 | ASSQGFGNQPQH
NA | TRBV6-1 | ASVKSGTNYEQY
TRBJ2-5 | TRBV5-6 | ASSLGLLRETQY
TRBJ2-7 | TRBV5-1 | ASAPSGTPRYEQY